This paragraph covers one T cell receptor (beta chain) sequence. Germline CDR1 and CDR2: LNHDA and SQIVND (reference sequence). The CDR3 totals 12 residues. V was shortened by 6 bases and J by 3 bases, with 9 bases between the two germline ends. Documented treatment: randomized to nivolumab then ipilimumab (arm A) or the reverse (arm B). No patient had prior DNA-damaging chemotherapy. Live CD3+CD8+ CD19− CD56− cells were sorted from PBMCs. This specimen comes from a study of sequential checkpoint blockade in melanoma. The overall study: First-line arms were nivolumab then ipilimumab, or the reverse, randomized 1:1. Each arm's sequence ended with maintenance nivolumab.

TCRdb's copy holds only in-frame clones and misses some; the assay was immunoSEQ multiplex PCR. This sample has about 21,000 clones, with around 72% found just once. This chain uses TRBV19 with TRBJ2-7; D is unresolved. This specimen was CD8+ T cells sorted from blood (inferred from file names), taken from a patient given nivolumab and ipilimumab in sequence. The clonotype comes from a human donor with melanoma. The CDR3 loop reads CASSHVGYEQYF. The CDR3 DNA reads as TGTGCCAGTAGCCACGTCGGCTACGAGCAGTACTTC. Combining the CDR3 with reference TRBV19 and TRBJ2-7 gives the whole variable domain DGGITQSPKYLFRKEGQNVTLSCEQNLNHDAMYWYRQDPGQGLRLIYYSQIVNDFQKGDIAEGYSVSREKKESFPLTVTSAQKNPTAFYLCASSHVGYEQYFGPGTRLTVT.